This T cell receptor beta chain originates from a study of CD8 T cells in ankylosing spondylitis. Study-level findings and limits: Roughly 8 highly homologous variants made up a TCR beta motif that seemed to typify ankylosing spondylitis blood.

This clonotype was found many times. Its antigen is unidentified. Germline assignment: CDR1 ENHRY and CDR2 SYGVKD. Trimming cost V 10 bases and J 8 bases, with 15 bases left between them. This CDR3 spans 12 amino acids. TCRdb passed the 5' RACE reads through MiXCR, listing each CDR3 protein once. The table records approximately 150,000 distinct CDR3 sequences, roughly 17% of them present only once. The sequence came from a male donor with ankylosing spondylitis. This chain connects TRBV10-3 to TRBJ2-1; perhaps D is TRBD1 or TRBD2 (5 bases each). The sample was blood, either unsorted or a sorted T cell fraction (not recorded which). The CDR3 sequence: CATSGALDEQFF. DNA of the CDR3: TGTGCCACATCCGGGGCACTGGATGAGCAGTTCTTC.